The present T cell receptor beta chain was sequenced within a study of blood T cells in healthy people across ages. CDR1 and CDR2 from the germline V gene are SGHDT and YYEEEE. CDR3 length: 15 amino acids. V gave up 5 bases and J gave up 6 bases, with 19 bases separating them. Overall study results and limits: A greater number of naive CD4+ cells and higher diversity distinguished long-lived donors from aged donors.

Combining a sample-barcoded 5' primer with a J-beta primer mix, a second PCR ran for about 6 to 12 cycles. Every individual sample yielded 3 million or more paired-end reads (each containing CDR3). TCRdb re-derived calls from the 5' RACE reads in MiXCR, one entry per CDR3 protein. The profile shows more than 800,000 distinct CDR3 sequences, less than 35% of them singletons. A remark on this clonotype: Its antigen is not identified.

Sequenced input: blood. This receptor was taken from a woman of 80 years or more in good health. The chain employs TRBV5-6 and TRBJ2-3; D is possibly TRBD2 (6 bases). CDR3 in DNA: TGTGCCAGCAGGGCGGAAGGGCTGGGGAGGGATACGCAGTATTTT. This encodes CASRAEGLGRDTQYF.